The clone carrying this T cell receptor (beta chain) is medium-sized within its sample. Its antigen is undetermined. CDR1 is LNHDA and CDR2 is SQIVND in the germline V gene (reference sequence). The V gene end was trimmed by 1 base and the J gene end by 6 bases; junction bases not matched to a gene: 11. The CDR3 has 17 amino acids. This sample stems from a study of T and B cells in COVID-19 patients. General observations from the study: Sorted SARS-CoV-2-responsive or tetramer+ T cells and CD4+, regulatory and CD8+ subsets were not yet sequenced.

From blood, about 220-500 ng of genomic DNA served as TRB template. TRB rearrangements were amplified by multiplex PCR with BIOMED2 TRB-A/B primers. One entry per CDR3 protein results from TCRdb running MiXCR on the multiplex PCR reads. The data hold 13,000 or so distinct CDR3 sequences, with roughly 27% observed a single time. The chain uses TRBV19 and TRBJ2-1; 8 bases map to TRBD2. This TCR derives from a human donor who had recovered from COVID-19. Source material: blood. The CDR3 DNA follows: TGTGCCAGTAGTATAGTGGAAGTAGCGGGATTAGCCAATGAGCAGTTCTTC. It specifies CASSIVEVAGLANEQFF.